The 18 T cell receptor beta chains presented below share a single source sample, sequenced in a study of PD-1 blockade in mismatch repair-deficient tumors. Generated by immunoSEQ multiplex PCR, the TCRdb table keeps only in-frame clones and is missing some. This table holds around 30,000 clones, 65% to 85% found once. Sequenced material: PBMCs, taken 6 weeks after starting pembrolizumab. All receptors come from an adult with mismatch repair-deficient cancer.

The V gene is TRBV9, the J gene TRBJ1-1; D remains unclear. The CDR3 covers 16 residues. Trimming took off 4 bases at V and 2 bases at J, with 18 bases between the two ends. In germline, CDR1 is SGDLS, CDR2 YYNGEE. The CDR3 DNA reads as TGTGCCAGCAGCCTCTCCCCGCCAGGCTCCAACACTGAAGCTTTCTTT. It encodes CASSLSPPGSNTEAFF. The full variable domain, in which reference TRBV9 and TRBJ1-1 provide the parts outside the CDR3, is DSGVTQTPKHLITATGQRVTLRCSPRSGDLSVYWYQQSLDQGLQFLIQYYNGEERAKGNILERFSAQQFPDLHSELNLSSLELGDSALYFCASSLSPPGSNTEAFFGQGTRLTVV.

The CDR3 nucleotides are TGTGCCAGCAGTGAAAGGGAGGCTAGCTCCTACAATGAGCAGTTCTTC. Its translation is CASSEREASSYNEQFF. V usage is TRBV6-1 and J usage is TRBJ2-1, with a tentative D call TRBD2 (6 bases). Germline loops: CDR1 MNHNS, CDR2 SASEGT. V was cut by 2 bases and J by 0 bases, with 11 bases left in between. This CDR3 spans 16 amino acids.

V usage is TRBV28 and J usage is TRBJ1-5; 7 positions agree with TRBD1. Germline V CDR1 and CDR2: MDHEN, SYDVKM. CDR3 length: 15 amino acids. J was trimmed by 0 bases and V by 5 bases; bases with no gene match: 4. CDR3 amino acids: CASSEQGYSNQPQHF. The CDR3 bases are TGTGCCAGCAGTGAACAGGGGTATAGCAATCAGCCCCAGCATTTT.

V is TRBV6-1 and J is TRBJ2-1; D is possibly TRBD2 (6 bases). V shed 9 bases and J shed 6 bases, with 18 bases lying between them. Germline V lookup: CDR1 MNHNS, CDR2 SASEGT. The length of the CDR3 is 14 residues. CDR3 sequence: CASDTSPAGNEQFF. Here the CDR3 DNA reads TGTGCCAGTGACACTAGCCCCGCCGGCAATGAGCAGTTCTTC.

The chain employs TRBV5-1 and TRBJ1-2; the match to TRBD1 covers 8 bases. The CDR3 sequence is 15 residues long. The V segment lost 5 bases and the J segment 7 bases; nucleotides outside the gene matches: 13. Germline V lookup: CDR1 SGHRS, CDR2 YFSETQ. CDR3 sequence (DNA): TGCGCCAGCAGTTTTAATCCGGGGACAGGAGGTGGCTACACCTTC. Its translation: CASSFNPGTGGGYTF. Variable domain in full (rest from reference TRBV5-1 and TRBJ1-2): KAGVTQTPRYLIKTRGQQVTLSCSPISGHRSVSWYQQTPGQGLQFLFEYFSETQRNKGNFPGRFSGRQFSNSRSEMNVSTLELGDSALYLCASSFNPGTGGGYTFGSGTRLTVV.

The rearrangement links TRBV2 to TRBJ2-7, with TRBD2 identical over 9 bases. The germline V gene encodes CDR1 SNHLY and CDR2 FYNNEI. CDR3 length: 17 residues. V gave up 6 bases and J gave up 0 bases; unmatched junction bases: 12. DNA of the CDR3: TGTGCCAGCAGGGGGCCTAGCGGGACAAAAAGCTCCTACGAGCAGTACTTC. Its translation is CASRGPSGTKSSYEQYF. Combining the CDR3 with reference TRBV2 and TRBJ2-7 gives the whole variable domain EPEVTQTPSHQVTQMGQEVILRCVPISNHLYFYWYRQILGQKVEFLVSFYNNEISEKSEIFDDQFSVERPDGSNFTLKIRSTKLEDSAMYFCASRGPSGTKSSYEQYFGPGTRLTVT.

The CDR3 loop reads CASSWRPPGSYNEQFF. The DNA of the CDR3 is TGTGCCAGCAGTTGGCGCCCTCCGGGCTCCTACAATGAGCAGTTCTTC. The chain combines TRBV6-6 with TRBJ2-1; D uncertain. The CDR3 runs to 16 residues. Trimming took off 4 bases at V and 0 bases at J, with 13 bases between the two ends. The V gene's germline CDR1 is MNHNY and CDR2 SVGAGI (reference sequence).

This clone appeared a single time. J is TRBJ1-2 and V is TRBV2; the match to TRBD1 covers 8 bases. V was pared by 3 bases and J by 4 bases, with 7 bases of the junction left unmatched. Germline CDR1 reads SNHLY; CDR2 reads FYNNEI. This CDR3 has 15 residues. The CDR3 DNA reads as TGTGCCAGCAGTGAGGCCACAGGGGGGGCCTATGGCTACACCTTC. This encodes CASSEATGGAYGYTF.

The V and J genes are TRBV7-2 and TRBJ2-7; 14 positions agree with TRBD2. Trimming at V came to 5 bases and at J to 3 bases, leaving 6 bases not matched to a gene. CDR3 size: 16 residues. The germline gives CDR1 SGHTA, CDR2 FQGNSA. The CDR3 loop reads CASSPQGLAGVYEQYF. The CDR3 DNA reads as TGTGCCAGCAGCCCTCAGGGACTAGCGGGAGTCTACGAGCAGTACTTC.

This rearrangement joins TRBV5-1 to TRBJ2-7; TRBD1 might be the D (5 bases). The V gene lost 4 bases and the J gene lost 0 bases, with 11 bases spanning the gap. Germline CDR1 reads SGHRS; CDR2 reads YFSETQ. The CDR3 sequence is 14 residues long. CDR3: CASSVADTSYEQYF. For the CDR3, the DNA is TGCGCCAGCAGCGTCGCGGACACCTCCTACGAGCAGTACTTC. Using reference TRBV5-1 and TRBJ2-7 for the parts outside the CDR3, the full variable domain is KAGVTQTPRYLIKTRGQQVTLSCSPISGHRSVSWYQQTPGQGLQFLFEYFSETQRNKGNFPGRFSGRQFSNSRSEMNVSTLELGDSALYLCASSVADTSYEQYFGPGTRLTVT.

The chain recombines TRBV7-8 with TRBJ2-5; D is ambiguous. CDR1 SGHVS and CDR2 FQNEAQ come from the germline V gene. Trimming cost V 2 bases and J 2 bases, with 6 bases left between them. This CDR3 contains 13 residues. The CDR3: CASSLSRQETQYF. The DNA of the CDR3 is TGTGCCAGCAGCTTATCCCGGCAAGAGACCCAGTACTTC.

This clone was seen more than once but under ten times. The chain uses TRBV7-3 and TRBJ2-7, with D uncertain. CDR1 and CDR2 from the germline V gene are SGHTA and FQGTGA. The CDR3 contains 16 residues. The V end lost 3 bases, the J end lost 2 bases, and 17 bases lay between the germline ends. In DNA, the CDR3 is TGTGCCAGCAGCTTTTTAACCCGCGAGAGTACCTACGAGCAGTACTTC. This codes for CASSFLTRESTYEQYF.

The chain has TRBV15 and TRBJ2-4; 7 nucleotides match TRBD2. Germline-derived CDR1 and CDR2 are LNHNV and YYDKDF (reference sequence). The trim removed 0 bases at V and 6 bases at J, leaving 5 bases unmatched. The CDR3 consists of 15 residues. The CDR3 nucleotides read TGTGCCACCAGCAGAGATCCGGGAGGCTCAAACATTCAGTACTTC. It codes for CATSRDPGGSNIQYF.

The chain combines TRBV7-3 with TRBJ2-1, with 11 positions matching TRBD2. Germline V gene data show CDR1 as SGHTA and CDR2 as FQGTGA. J gave up 8 bases and V 1 base, and 4 bases lay outside the gene matches. CDR3 length: 15 residues. The CDR3 sequence is CASSLRLAGLDEQFF. The CDR3 nucleotides read TGTGCCAGCAGCTTAAGACTAGCGGGATTGGATGAGCAGTTCTTC.

This clone was seen more than once but under ten times. The chain has TRBV10-3 and TRBJ2-7, with TRBD1 as a possible D gene (5 bases). Germline V gene sequence: CDR1 ENHRY, CDR2 SYGVKD. This CDR3 has 12 residues. V shed 6 bases and J shed 5 bases, with 11 bases lying between them. The CDR3 coding sequence is TGTGCCATCAGAAAGGGGATCCACGAGCAGTACTTC. It specifies CAIRKGIHEQYF.

J is TRBJ2-3 and V is TRBV9; TRBD2 agrees at 7 bases. V trimming: 0 bases; J trimming: 4 bases; junction bases outside the gene matches: 8. This CDR3 has 16 amino acids. CDR1 and CDR2 (germline): SGDLS, YYNGEE. The CDR3 sequence: CASSVGAGVVSDTQYF. The CDR3 region has the DNA TGTGCCAGCAGCGTAGGGGCGGGAGTCGTTTCAGATACGCAGTATTTT.

The rearrangement links TRBV2 to TRBJ1-2; 8 positions match TRBD1. Germline V gene sequence: CDR1 SNHLY, CDR2 FYNNEI. J lost 4 bases, V lost 5 bases, and 6 bases had no gene match. The CDR3 consists of 14 residues. The CDR3 here is CASSRTGLGYGYTF. CDR3 nucleotides: TGTGCCAGCAGTCGGACAGGGCTGGGCTATGGCTACACCTTC.

The V gene is TRBV5-1, the J gene TRBJ2-1, with 9 bases aligning to TRBD2. The germline V gene encodes CDR1 SGHRS and CDR2 YFSETQ. The J segment lost 0 bases and the V segment lost 2 bases, leaving 12 bases of the junction unmatched. The CDR3 runs 19 residues. The CDR3 region has the DNA TGCGCCAGCAGCTTAAGATGGGGCGGGAGGGGAGGCTCCTACAATGAGCAGTTCTTC. Translating gives CASSLRWGGRGGSYNEQFF.